This is a list of T cell receptor beta chains from one sample in a study of CD8+ T cells in alopecia areata. The assay was immunoSEQ multiplex PCR, and TCRdb's table has in-frame clones only and misses some. Here the sample spans 98,000 or so clones, about 50% being singletons. Sequencing used NKG2D-low CD8+ T cells sorted from blood. Receptor source: a human donor with alopecia areata. CDR3s include the opening cysteine and the closing phenylalanine or tryptophan. The D gene is left open where the match is weak.

TRBV5-1	14	.	CASSLASRLYEQYF
TRBV7-9	14	TRBD1	CASRGTGATDTQYF
TRBV5-1	11	.	CASNGAGEQYF
TRBV19	15	TRBD1	CASSRRLGQYTEAFF
TRBV19	14	TRBD1	CASSSSGGSYEQYF
TRBV7-2	12	.	CASSSGIQGSYF
TRBV19	16	.	CASSTRHSGFYNEQFF
TRBV27	14	.	CASSLGNPNYGYTF
TRBV27	15	.	CASNQLGVRGYEQYF
TRBV27	14	.	CASSSGTGGGKLFF
TRBV27	16	TRBD1	CASSLSRTGFANEQYF
TRBV27	11	.	CASSSTHKAYF
TRBV29-1	17	TRBD2	CSVDGLAGGRSTDTQYF
TRBV5-4	16	TRBD2	CASSPEPAGLGGEQFF
TRBV7-9	13	TRBD1	CASSYRGRSIQYF
TRBV27	13	.	CASSDAGDGPQHF
TRBV7-9	13	.	CASSPTSSNEQFF
TRBV14	12	.	CASSLTGGVGTF
TRBV7-9	12	.	CASSLALYEQYF
TRBV7-9	13	TRBD1	CASSSGGRRPQHF
TRBV28	15	TRBD1	CASSKRDRGLDGYTF
TRBV5-1	16	.	CASTPRETYSYNEQFF
TRBV6-4	14	TRBD1	CASSAGTDYNEQFF